This TCR beta chain was sequenced during a study of T-cell reconstitution after alpha-beta-depleted transplantation in children. The TCRbeta library incorporated unique molecular identifiers. TCRdb re-derived calls from the PCR reads in MiXCR, one entry per CDR3 protein. The sample holds 95,000 to 150,000 distinct CDR3 sequences; 23% are singletons and the top ten take under 12%. V lost 7 bases, J lost 6 bases, and 9 bases stayed unmatched. The CDR3 covers 13 residues. CDR1 is SQVTM, CDR2 ANQGSEA, per germline. This clonotype showed up many times. What it binds is not known. Points from the study as a whole: There were reportedly several hundred expanded graft clones from which alpha-beta T cells came about two months after transplant. Surviving thymic progenitors and recipient T cells were the source of high TCRbeta diversity at day 60 in some patients. At the one-year point after transplant, T-cell counts and TCRbeta diversity were found to come mostly from T cells that had been newly produced.

This TCR was recovered from a male patient aged 2-10 years who had a stem cell transplant for chronic granulomatous disease, so the T cells may come from the graft donor. The genes are TRBV29-1 and TRBJ2-1, with 7 nucleotides matching TRBD2. Sequencing used PBMCs, mostly from graft donor cells, obtained 180 days after TCRalphabeta/CD19-depleted stem cell transplant. The CDR3 loop reads CSDQRDYRNEQFF. CDR3 nucleotide sequence: TGCAGCGACCAGCGGGATTATCGCAATGAGCAGTTCTTC.